This record looks at one TCR beta chain sequence and its context. Its antigen is not known. This sample stems from a study of blood T cells in healthy people across ages. Study findings and constraints: A strong correlation between TCR beta diversity and naive T cell percentage was seen.

Extractions gave at least 6 micrograms of total RNA per sample. Germline V CDR1 and CDR2: SEHNR, FQNEAQ (reference sequence). V trimming: 2 bases; J trimming: 0 bases; junction bases outside the gene matches: 3. The CDR3 consists of 16 residues. A second roughly 6 to 11 cycle PCR used barcoded and J-beta primers. In TCRdb, the 5' RACE reads were re-called with MiXCR into one record per CDR3 protein. The sample holds hundreds of thousands of distinct CDR3 sequences, approximately 25% seen once. The same data also went into a second study, on T cells of mothers and their children. Per that paper: Donors were three healthy Caucasian mothers and their six children. Slightly, though not significantly, more overlap was seen in related than in unrelated mother-child pairs.

The V and J genes are TRBV7-9 and TRBJ2-3; TRBD2 agrees at 9 bases. The sequencing sample was made of blood. This clonotype originated in a boy aged 5-17 years in good health. The CDR3 loop is CASSLLAGDSTDTQYF. CDR3 sequence (DNA): TGTGCCAGCAGCTTATTAGCGGGGGATAGCACAGATACGCAGTATTTT.